Below are 11 T cell receptor beta chains sequenced from a single sample in a study of T-cell reconstitution after alpha-beta-depleted transplantation in children. These receptors have no known antigen. Researchers prepared the TCRbeta library using unique molecular identifiers, the study reports. TCRdb reprocessed the PCR reads with MiXCR, giving one entry per CDR3 protein. This table holds fewer than 350,000 distinct CDR3 sequences, roughly 7.8% found once. Overall study findings and caveats: The authors attributed T-cell counts and diversity one year after transplant mostly to newly produced T cells.

The input for sequencing was peripheral blood, taken 360 days after TCRalphabeta/CD19-depleted stem cell transplant. The source of these receptors is a female patient between 2 and 10 years old who had a stem cell transplant for Fanconi anemia, so the T cells may come from the graft donor.

On this clonotype itself: The junction and the germline gene differ at one end; a read error may be behind it. The V gene is TRBV10-1, the J gene TRBJ2-3; D not resolved. This CDR3 contains 13 residues. Germline V gene lookup returns CDR1 WNHNN and CDR2 SYGVQD (reference sequence). The CDR3 DNA follows: TGCGCCAGCAGAGAGTCTCCCACAGATACGCAGTATTTT. It is translated as CASRESPTDTQYF.

This clonotype has a count of ten or more. The chain links TRBV20-1 to TRBJ1-5, with D maybe TRBD1 (5 bases). CDR1 and CDR2 (germline): DFQATT, SNEGSKA (reference sequence). V was shortened by 7 bases and J by 3 bases, with 13 bases between the two germline ends. This CDR3 contains 13 residues. CDR3 DNA: TGCAGTGGAAAGACGGGACCCAATCAGCCCCAGCATTTT. Its translation: CSGKTGPNQPQHF.

The table lists this clonotype with a few counts. The chain's CDR3 is CASSELGLNYGYTF. The CDR3 DNA reads as TGTGCCAGCAGTGAACTGGGACTGAACTATGGCTACACCTTC. J is TRBJ1-2 and V is TRBV2; D may be TRBD1 (5 bases). Germline CDR1 SNHLY, CDR2 FYNNEI. V was shortened by 2 bases and J by 2 bases, with 9 bases between the two germline ends. This CDR3 contains 14 residues.

In its sample, this clonotype was seen a few times. The chain carries TRBV12-3 or TRBV12-4 and TRBJ2-3; 14 bases line up with TRBD2. There are 20 residues in the CDR3. After removal of 8 bases from V and 2 bases from J, the junction contained 18 bases not matched to a gene. CDR3 DNA sequence: TGTGCCAGCCTCAGGTGGGGTCTAGGACTAGCGGGAGGCCCCACAGATACGCAGTATTTT. Translation: CASLRWGLGLAGGPTDTQYF.

This clonotype has at least ten counts. V usage is TRBV20-1 and J usage is TRBJ2-1; D uncertain. CDR3 size: 13 residues. Germline V lookup: CDR1 DFQATT, CDR2 SNEGSKA (reference sequence). Between the trimmed V and J ends, which lost 0 bases and 5 bases, there was a span of 8 bases. Here the CDR3 reads CSARDFGDNEQFF. Here the CDR3 DNA reads TGCAGTGCTAGAGATTTCGGAGACAATGAGCAGTTCTTC.

On this clonotype: Possible read error: a much larger clone is one base away. The rearrangement joins TRBV18 to TRBJ2-2, with D perhaps matching TRBD1 or TRBD2 (6 bases each). The CDR3 loop spans 17 amino acids. The germline gives CDR1 KGHSH, CDR2 LQKENI. The CDR3: CASSLKSTGMNTGGLFF. The CDR3 DNA sequence: TGTGCCAGCTCACTGAAGTCGACAGGAATGAACACCGGGGGGCTGTTTTTT. The full variable domain, its missing parts supplied by reference TRBV18 and TRBJ2-2, is NAGVMQNPRHLVRRRGQEARLRCSPMKGHSHVYWYRQLPEEGLKFMVYLQKENIIDESGMPKERFSAEFPKEGPSILRIQQVVRGDSAAYFCASSLKSTGMNTGGLFFGEGSRLTVL.

This clonotype came up many times. V is TRBV5-1 and J is TRBJ2-7; the match to TRBD2 covers 13 bases. V dropped 4 bases and J dropped 4; count of bases not matched to a gene: 8. The length of the CDR3 is 16 residues. Per germline, CDR1 SGHRS and CDR2 YFSETQ. The CDR3 DNA reads as TGCGCCAGCAGCCCCGGACTAGCGGGAGTTAAGTACGAGCAGTACTTC. Its protein product is CASSPGLAGVKYEQYF. The whole variable domain, filled in from reference TRBV5-1 and TRBJ2-7, reads KAGVTQTPRYLIKTRGQQVTLSCSPISGHRSVSWYQQTPGQGLQFLFEYFSETQRNKGNFPGRFSGRQFSNSRSEMNVSTLELGDSALYLCASSPGLAGVKYEQYFGPGTRLTVT.

This clonotype showed up many times. V usage is TRBV6-1 and J usage is TRBJ2-7; D gene unclear. With 7 bases removed from V and 5 bases from J, the gap between germline ends came to 18 bases. CDR1 and CDR2 (germline): MNHNS, SASEGT. There are 14 residues in the CDR3. CDR3 bases: TGTGCCAGCAAGTACCCAACTCCAACCGACGAGCAGTACGTC. Its protein is CASKYPTPTDEQYV.

This clonotype was seen ten or more times. The chain couples TRBV7-3 to TRBJ2-3, with 10 bases identical to TRBD2. Germline trimming cut 4 bases from V and 2 bases from J; bases unmatched to any gene: 6. CDR1 is SGHTA and CDR2 is FQGTGA in the germline V gene. The CDR3 runs to 16 residues. CDR3 DNA sequence: TGTGCCAGCAGCTCCCTAGCGGGAGAACCCACAGATACGCAGTATTTT. Its protein product is CASSSLAGEPTDTQYF.

This clonotype was observed at least ten times. The chain couples TRBV24-1 to TRBJ2-1; D remains ambiguous. The CDR3 totals 15 residues. Trimming cost V 4 bases and J 4 bases, with 13 bases left between them. Germline assignment: CDR1 KGHDR and CDR2 SFDVKD. The CDR3 loop reads CATSDSGPAYNEQFF. The CDR3 nucleotides read TGTGCCACCAGTGACTCCGGACCCGCGTACAATGAGCAGTTCTTC.

This clonotype was observed many times. The rearrangement links TRBV7-2 to TRBJ2-7, with D maybe TRBD1 (7 bases). Trimming stripped 3 bases from V and 3 bases from J, with 9 bases between. The CDR3 is 13 amino acids. The V gene's germline CDR1 is SGHTA and CDR2 FQGNSA. CDR3 region: CASSFQGGYEQYF. The DNA of the CDR3 is TGTGCCAGCAGCTTCCAGGGGGGCTACGAGCAGTACTTC.